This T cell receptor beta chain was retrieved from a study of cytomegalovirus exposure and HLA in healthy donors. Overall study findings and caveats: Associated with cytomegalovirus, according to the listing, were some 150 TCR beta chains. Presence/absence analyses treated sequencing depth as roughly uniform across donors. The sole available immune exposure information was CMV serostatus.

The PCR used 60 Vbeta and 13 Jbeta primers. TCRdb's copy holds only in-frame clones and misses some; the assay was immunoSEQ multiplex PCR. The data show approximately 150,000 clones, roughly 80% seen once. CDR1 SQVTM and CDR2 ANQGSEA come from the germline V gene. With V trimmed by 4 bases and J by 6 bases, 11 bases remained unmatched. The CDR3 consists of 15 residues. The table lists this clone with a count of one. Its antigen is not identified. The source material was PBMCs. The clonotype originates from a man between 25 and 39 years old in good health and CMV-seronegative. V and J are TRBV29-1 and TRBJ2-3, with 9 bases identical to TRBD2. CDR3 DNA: TGCAGCGTTGTCGCGGGAGGGCCAGTAGGGGATACGCAGTATTTT. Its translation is CSVVAGGPVGDTQYF.